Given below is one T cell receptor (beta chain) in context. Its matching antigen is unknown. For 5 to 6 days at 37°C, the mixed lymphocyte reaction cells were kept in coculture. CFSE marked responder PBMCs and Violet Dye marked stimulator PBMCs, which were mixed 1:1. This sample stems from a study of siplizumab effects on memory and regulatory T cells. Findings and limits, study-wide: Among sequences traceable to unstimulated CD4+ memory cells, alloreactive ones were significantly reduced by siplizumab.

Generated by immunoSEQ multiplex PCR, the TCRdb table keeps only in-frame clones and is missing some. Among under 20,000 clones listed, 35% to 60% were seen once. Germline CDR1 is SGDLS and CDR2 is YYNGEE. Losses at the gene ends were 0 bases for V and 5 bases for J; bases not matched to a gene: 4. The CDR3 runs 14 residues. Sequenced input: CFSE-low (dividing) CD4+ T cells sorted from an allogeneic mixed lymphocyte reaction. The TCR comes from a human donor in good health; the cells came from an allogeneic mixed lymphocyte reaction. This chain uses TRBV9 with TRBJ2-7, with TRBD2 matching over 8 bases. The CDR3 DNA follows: TGTGCCAGCAGCGTAGAGGAGACTAGCGACGAGCAGTACTTC. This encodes CASSVEETSDEQYF.